The next 18 T cell receptor beta chains were all read from a single sample in a study of shared T cell receptors in the human thymus. This table comes from immunoSEQ multiplex PCR, and its TCRdb copy is limited to in-frame clones, with some not included. The sample lists hundreds of thousands of clones, 80% to 90% occurring once. These records were also assigned to another study, of human thymus T cells.

What was sequenced was thymocytes. All receptors come from a boy younger than two with a congenital heart defect.

This clone has just one count. The gene calls are TRBV28 and TRBJ2-1; TRBD1 matches at 7 bases. Unmatched junction bases numbered 6, after V lost 6 bases and J lost 4 bases. CDR1 MDHEN and CDR2 SYDVKM come from the germline V gene. The CDR3 covers 14 residues. CDR3 residues: CASRKEQGYNEQFF. CDR3 bases: TGTGCCAGCAGAAAAGAACAGGGGTACAATGAGCAGTTCTTC.

V and J are TRBV12-5 and TRBJ2-1, with 10 bases aligning to TRBD2. Germline CDR1 reads LGHNT; CDR2 reads FRNRAP. This CDR3 has 14 amino acids. Trimming cost V 6 bases and J 5 bases; bases outside gene matches: 4. CDR3: CASGQTSGDNEQFF. In nucleotides, the CDR3 is TGTGCTAGTGGCCAAACTAGCGGGGACAATGAGCAGTTCTTC.

The rearrangement links TRBV6-1 to TRBJ2-3; possible D gene TRBD1, 5 bases. CDR3 length: 18 amino acids. In germline, CDR1 is MNHNS, CDR2 SASEGT. V dropped 3 bases and J dropped 3 bases, with 22 bases sitting between them. The CDR3 here is CASSDFVVGAEDTDTQYF. CDR3 sequence (DNA): TGTGCCAGCAGTGATTTCGTGGTTGGGGCAGAAGATACAGATACGCAGTATTTT.

The chain is built from TRBV4-3 and TRBJ2-3; 12 bases agree with TRBD2. CDR3 length equals 19 residues. Germline-derived CDR1 and CDR2 are LGHNA and YSLEER. Losses at the gene ends were 4 bases for V and 0 bases for J; bases not matched to a gene: 11. The DNA for the CDR3 is TGCGCCAGCAGCCTTGGACTAGCGGGATTAACTGCTAGCACAGATACGCAGTATTTT. The encoded protein is CASSLGLAGLTASTDTQYF.

The chain recombines TRBV7-6 with TRBJ2-3; 7 nucleotides agree with TRBD1. The CDR3 length is 15 residues. The V gene's germline CDR1 is SGHVS and CDR2 FNYEAQ. V was pared by 1 base and J by 3 bases, with 4 bases of the junction left unmatched. CDR3 loop: CASSLVGRGTDTQYF. CDR3 sequence (DNA): TGTGCCAGCAGCTTAGTTGGCAGGGGGACAGATACGCAGTATTTT.

This chain uses TRBV7-7 with TRBJ2-2, with D possibly TRBD2 on 5 matching bases. This CDR3 comprises 14 residues. CDR1 and CDR2 from the germline V gene are SSHAT and FNYEAQ (reference sequence). V lost 7 bases and J lost 5, with 14 bases in between. CDR3 bases: TGTGCCAGCAATATCGTCCAGCGGACCGGGGAGCTGTTTTTT. It translates to CASNIVQRTGELFF.

The table lists this clone with a count of one. The rearrangement links TRBV7-2 to TRBJ2-3; tentative D call: TRBD1 (7 bases). CDR1 SGHTA and CDR2 FQGNSA come from the germline V gene. There are 16 residues in the CDR3. V was cut by 5 bases and J by 3 bases, with 18 bases left in between. CDR3 region: CASSPGGSGQTDTQYF. DNA for the CDR3: TGTGCCAGCAGCCCAGGGGGGAGCGGCCAAACAGATACGCAGTATTTT.

Details on this clone: Other DNA variants within this sample encode the same CDR3. The chain links TRBV28 to TRBJ1-1, with unresolved D. Trimming shortened V by 3 bases and J by 1 base, and 6 bases separated the two germline ends. This CDR3 region has 13 residues. CDR1 MDHEN and CDR2 SYDVKM come from the germline V gene. CDR3: CASSLGRNTEAFF. DNA for the CDR3: TGTGCCAGCAGTTTGGGCAGGAACACTGAAGCTTTCTTT.

This clone was seen more than once but under ten times. The chain carries TRBV5-4 and TRBJ2-7, with 9 bases fitting TRBD2. V was clipped by 1 base and J by 4 bases; unmatched bases: 9. This CDR3 has 16 residues. Per germline, CDR1 SGHNT and CDR2 YYREEE (reference sequence). This CDR3 is CASSLSIAGEIYEQYF. The CDR3 DNA reads TGTGCCAGCAGCTTGAGTATAGCGGGAGAAATTTACGAGCAGTACTTC.

The CDR3 sequence: CATSRGEASANYGYTF. The CDR3 coding sequence is TGTGCCACCAGCAGAGGGGAGGCCTCAGCTAACTATGGCTACACCTTC. This chain links TRBV15 with TRBJ1-2; no clear D. Germline V CDR1 and CDR2: LNHNV, YYDKDF (reference sequence). The CDR3 extends over 16 amino acids. V was clipped by 1 base and J by 0 bases, with 12 bases between them.

V is TRBV7-9 and J is TRBJ2-1; 7 bases line up with TRBD2. The CDR3 has 16 residues. From germline, CDR1 is SEHNR and CDR2 FQNEAQ (reference sequence). The junction had 9 bases not matched to a gene; V was cut back by 5 bases and J by 2 bases. The DNA for the CDR3 is TGTGCCAGCAGCACTCCTCGGGGGGTTCCCTACAATGAGCAGTTCTTC. Residues: CASSTPRGVPYNEQFF.

This chain joins TRBV4-3 and TRBJ2-7; maybe TRBD1 (5 bases). Trimming removed 1 base from V and 5 bases from J, with 15 bases in between. Germline V lookup: CDR1 LGHNA, CDR2 YSLEER. The CDR3 totals 15 residues. CDR3: CASSQAESRANEQYF. The CDR3 bases are TGCGCCAGCAGCCAAGCCGAGTCCAGGGCAAACGAGCAGTACTTC.

This chain uses TRBV9 with TRBJ2-1, with 12 bases fitting TRBD2. The CDR3 sequence is 19 residues long. The germline gives CDR1 SGDLS, CDR2 YYNGEE. J lost 8 bases, V lost 2 bases, and 17 bases had no gene match. This chain's CDR3 is CASSVSGLAGQEAGHEQFF. The CDR3 bases are TGTGCCAGCAGCGTCTCCGGACTAGCGGGACAGGAAGCTGGCCATGAGCAGTTCTTC.

The V and J genes are TRBV11-2 and TRBJ2-7, with 9 bases fitting TRBD1. After removal of 5 bases from V and 3 bases from J, the junction contained 5 bases not matched to a gene. Germline V gives CDR1 SGHAT, CDR2 FQNNGV. CDR3 length: 14 residues. CDR3 sequence reads: CASSAGQGYYEQYF. The CDR3, as DNA: TGTGCCAGCAGCGCGGGACAGGGTTACTACGAGCAGTACTTC.

The rearrangement joins TRBV19 to TRBJ2-1; no definite D call. The germline V gene has CDR1 LNHDA and CDR2 SQIVND (reference sequence). The CDR3 loop spans 13 amino acids. V was clipped by 5 bases and J by 4 bases, with 9 bases between them. This chain's CDR3 is CASSVQVYNEQFF. The CDR3 bases are TGTGCCAGTAGTGTCCAGGTATACAATGAGCAGTTCTTC.

The chain employs TRBV10-2 and TRBJ1-4, with D possibly TRBD1 on 6 matching bases. Germline loops: CDR1 WSHSY, CDR2 SAAADI. This CDR3 region has 16 residues. Trimming removed 2 bases at V and 5 bases at J, with 15 bases between. This chain's CDR3 is CASSEAVTGINEKLFF. DNA of the CDR3: TGCGCCAGCAGTGAGGCTGTAACAGGGATAAATGAAAAACTGTTTTTT.

The CDR3 region has the DNA TGTGCCAGCAGTTCCCTTTGGACCCGGGACAGGGGCCCGAACACTGAAGCTTTCTTT. Its protein product is CASSSLWTRDRGPNTEAFF. The V gene is TRBV27, the J gene TRBJ1-1; 10 nucleotides line up with TRBD1. This CDR3 has 19 amino acids. The V gene end was trimmed by 4 bases and the J gene end by 1 base; junction bases not matched to a gene: 15. The germline CDR1 and CDR2 sequences are MNHEY and SMNVEV (reference sequence).

The V call is TRBV25-1, the J call TRBJ1-1, with TRBD1 identical over 7 bases. Germline-derived CDR1 and CDR2 are MGHDK and SYGVNS. J was trimmed by 6 bases and V by 4 bases; bases with no gene match: 2. The CDR3 contains 12 residues. In DNA form, the CDR3 reads TGTGCCAGCAGTGTCCAGGGGGCTGAAGCTTTCTTT. Its translation: CASSVQGAEAFF.